What follows are 10 T cell receptor beta chains derived from one specimen sequenced in a study of T-cell reconstitution after alpha-beta-depleted transplantation in children. The library targeted TCRbeta and was prepared with unique molecular identifiers. TCRdb passed the PCR reads through MiXCR, listing each CDR3 protein once. The data contain about 120,000 distinct CDR3 sequences, about 9.4% of them singletons. The sequencing used PBMCs, collected before TCRalphabeta/CD19-depleted stem cell transplant. All receptors derive from a boy aged 2 to 9 with acute lymphoblastic leukemia, due to receive a stem cell transplant.

The chain carries TRBV6-5 and TRBJ2-1; the D is unclear. Per the germline V gene, CDR1 is MNHEY and CDR2 is SVGAGI. Deletions cut 5 bases from V and 2 bases from J, with 16 bases between. This CDR3 spans 16 amino acids. The CDR3 protein is CASSPRSVLTYNEQFF. The CDR3, as DNA: TGTGCCAGCAGTCCTCGGTCAGTACTTACCTACAATGAGCAGTTCTTC.

J is TRBJ1-1 and V is TRBV20-1; D gene ambiguous. Trimming took off 4 bases at V and 7 bases at J, with 19 bases between the two ends. CDR1 is DFQATT and CDR2 is SNEGSKA in the germline V gene (reference sequence). This CDR3 has 14 amino acids. CDR3 protein: CSATDGDRVSEAFF. DNA of the CDR3: TGCAGTGCTACGGACGGAGATAGAGTCAGTGAAGCTTTCTTT.

In this sample, this clonotype turned up a few times. The chain joins TRBV3-1 to TRBJ2-5; TRBD2 matches 11 bases. The CDR3 has 16 residues. CDR1 and CDR2 from the germline V gene are LGHDT and YNNKEL (reference sequence). The ends lost 0 bases at V and 7 bases at J; junction bases unmatched: 7. CDR3 region: CASSQDKLAGVGTQYF. The CDR3 DNA reads TGTGCCAGCAGCCAAGATAAACTAGCGGGAGTTGGGACCCAGTACTTC.

The CDR3 DNA is TGCGCCAGCAGCTTGGCCCTGACAGGGGAGTTCGAGCAGTACTTC. Protein product: CASSLALTGEFEQYF. The chain carries TRBV5-1 and TRBJ2-7, with 8 bases lining up with TRBD1. Unmatched junction bases numbered 8, after V lost 0 bases and J lost 6 bases. The CDR3 totals 15 residues. Germline CDR1 is SGHRS and CDR2 is YFSETQ.

The chain has TRBV27 and TRBJ2-3, with TRBD2 matching over 12 bases. Germline V gene data show CDR1 as MNHEY and CDR2 as SMNVEV (reference sequence). The V segment lost 5 bases and the J segment 2 bases; nucleotides outside the gene matches: 8. The CDR3 length is 17 residues. CDR3 in DNA: TGTGCCAGCAGTACAAGACTAGCGGGAGCCCTCACAGATACGCAGTATTTT. Translating gives CASSTRLAGALTDTQYF.

This clonotype was observed a handful of times. The V and J genes are TRBV18 and TRBJ1-1; D unclear. Germline CDR1 KGHSH, CDR2 LQKENI. The CDR3 contains 15 residues. Trimming cost V 5 bases and J 0 bases, with 13 bases left between them. This CDR3 reads CASSSASSMNTEAFF. In nucleotides, the CDR3 is TGTGCCAGCTCATCCGCCTCTTCTATGAACACTGAAGCTTTCTTT.

This clonotype has a count of ten or more. V and J are TRBV5-1 and TRBJ1-3, with a possible D match to TRBD1 (5 bases). The germline V gene encodes CDR1 SGHRS and CDR2 YFSETQ. Trimming removed 6 bases at V and 3 bases at J, with 10 bases between. The CDR3 totals 13 residues. CDR3 DNA sequence: TGCGCCAGCATGAGGGGCGGTGGAAACACCATATATTTT. Protein sequence: CASMRGGGNTIYF. Based on the CDR3 plus reference TRBV5-1 and TRBJ1-3, the full variable domain is KAGVTQTPRYLIKTRGQQVTLSCSPISGHRSVSWYQQTPGQGLQFLFEYFSETQRNKGNFPGRFSGRQFSNSRSEMNVSTLELGDSALYLCASMRGGGNTIYFGEGSWLTVV.

Details on this clonotype: A much larger clone lies one base from this, so it may be a read error. CDR3 bases: TGTGCCAGCAGTTTGGGGGGAGCAGCACAGGCCGAGCGGTACTTC. Translated: CASSLGGAAQAERYF. The chain carries TRBV12-3 or TRBV12-4 and TRBJ2-7; D is possibly TRBD2 (6 bases). The CDR3 is 15 residues long.

The chain carries TRBV6-5 and TRBJ2-7, with 8 nucleotides matching TRBD2. The CDR3 totals 15 residues. The germline gives CDR1 MNHEY, CDR2 SVGAGI. The V and J ends lost 3 bases and 1 base, in that order; junction bases with no gene match: 5. The DNA of the CDR3 is TGTGCCAGCAGTTATTTCCAGCGGGGGTCCTACGAGCAGTACTTC. Translated: CASSYFQRGSYEQYF.

This clonotype was recorded many times. V gene TRBV20-1 combines with J gene TRBJ1-3; weak D call: TRBD1 (6 bases). V was cut by 2 bases and J by 1 base, with 12 bases left in between. The CDR3 sequence is 15 residues long. Germline CDR1 reads DFQATT; CDR2 reads SNEGSKA (reference sequence). The CDR3 DNA follows: TGCAGTGCTAGAACAGGGACCAGGTCTGGAAACACCATATATTTT. Its translation is CSARTGTRSGNTIYF.